A selection of T cell receptor beta chains follows, all from one sample in a study of human T cells and chemical hapten exposure. TCRdb called the RACE reads again in MiXCR, with one record for every CDR3 protein. The sample has roughly 100,000 distinct CDR3 sequences, 7.5% to 10% seen once; the top ten hold about 2%. The specimen comprised whole blood, sampled in connection with sensitization to the hapten diphenylcyclopropenone (DPC). These TCRs come from a middle-aged woman with alopecia areata. Some clones in this sample may be carry-over from other donors' samples. The CDR3 runs from the conserved cysteine through the conserved F or W. A D gene is named only where the DNA matches it firmly. A row's size may be missing; if present it is once, few, many or a size class.

J gene | D gene | clone size | V gene | CDR3 protein | CDR3 DNA
TRBJ2-1 | TRBD2 | many | TRBV10-3 | CAISGGGLASGEQFF | TGTGCCATCAGTGGAGGGGGACTAGCGTCAGGGGAGCAGTTCTTC
TRBJ2-7 | TRBD2 | - | TRBV7-2 | CASSSGTSAEQYF | TGTGCCAGCAGCTCGGGGACTAGTGCCGAGCAGTACTTC
TRBJ2-2 | - | few | TRBV19 | CASSIVPNSNTGELFF | TGTGCCAGTAGTATAGTCCCGAATTCGAACACCGGGGAGCTGTTTTTT
TRBJ2-1 | TRBD2 | many | TRBV4-3 | CASSYSYQAGGLNEQFF | TGCGCCAGCAGCTATTCGTATCAGGCGGGAGGTTTAAATGAGCAGTTCTTC
TRBJ1-6 | - | many | TRBV7-2 | CASSLSVGPTHSPLHF | TGTGCCAGCAGCTTATCCGTAGGGCCTACTCACTCGCCCCTCCACTTT
TRBJ2-3 | - | many | TRBV29-1 | CSGQTVYGTDTQYF | TGCAGCGGGCAGACGGTATATGGCACAGATACGCAGTATTTT
TRBJ2-7 | TRBD1 | many | TRBV7-8 | CASSLRDRGTGEQYF | TGTGCCAGCAGCCTCCGGGACAGGGGGACCGGCGAGCAGTACTTC
TRBJ1-1 | - | - | TRBV28 | CASEGRDTEAFF | TGTGCCAGCGAAGGCAGGGACACTGAAGCTTTCTTT
TRBJ2-7 | - | many | TRBV30 | CAWSSGVAYEQYF | TGTGCCTGGAGTTCTGGGGTCGCCTACGAGCAGTACTTC
TRBJ2-3 | - | many | TRBV7-9 | CASSPKEPGVTDTQYF | TGTGCCAGCAGCCCAAAGGAGCCGGGAGTGACAGATACGCAGTATTTT
TRBJ2-7 | TRBD1 | few | TRBV6-5 | CASGTGIAYEQYF | TGTGCCAGCGGGACAGGGATCGCCTACGAGCAGTACTTC
TRBJ2-2 | TRBD2 | - | TRBV28 | CASGLAGYTGELFF | TGTGCCAGCGGACTAGCGGGATACACCGGGGAGCTGTTTTTT
TRBJ2-1 | - | - | TRBV5-1 | CASSLTGVGADEQFF | TGCGCCAGCAGCTTAACGGGAGTGGGGGCGGATGAGCAGTTCTTC
TRBJ2-1 | - | many | TRBV27 | CASLPTWEFYNEQFF | TGTGCCAGCCTTCCCACTTGGGAGTTCTACAATGAGCAGTTCTTC
TRBJ2-1 | TRBD2 | once | TRBV5-1 | CASSLNVAGGGNVQFF | TGCGCCAGCAGCTTGAATGTAGCGGGAGGAGGGAATGTGCAGTTCTTC
TRBJ2-1 | - | few | TRBV28 | CASSGDIGEDEQFF | TGTGCCAGCAGTGGTGACATAGGGGAGGATGAGCAGTTCTTC
TRBJ2-3 | TRBD2 | - | TRBV5-4 | CASSLATSGRDTQYF | TGTGCCAGCAGCTTGGCAACTAGCGGGAGGGATACGCAGTATTTT